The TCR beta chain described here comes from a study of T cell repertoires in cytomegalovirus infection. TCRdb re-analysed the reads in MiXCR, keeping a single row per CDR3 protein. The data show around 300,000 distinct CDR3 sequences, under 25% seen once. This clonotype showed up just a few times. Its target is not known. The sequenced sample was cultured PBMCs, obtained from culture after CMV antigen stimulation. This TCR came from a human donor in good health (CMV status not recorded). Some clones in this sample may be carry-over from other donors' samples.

CDR3 residues: CASSPLGRGPFF. The CDR3 DNA sequence: TGTGCCAGCAGTCCCTTAGGAAGGGGACCCTTCTTT. V is TRBV27 and J is TRBJ1-1; tentatively, D is TRBD1 (5 bases). Germline V gene data show CDR1 as MNHEY and CDR2 as SMNVEV (reference sequence). This CDR3 is 12 amino acids long. V was shortened by 5 bases and J by 14 bases, with 18 bases between the two germline ends.